The next 7 T cell receptor beta chains were all read from a single sample in a study of blood T cell repertoires in COVID-19. Here immunoSEQ multiplex PCR was the method, and the copy in TCRdb shows in-frame clones only, minus some. The repertoire has fewer than 140,000 clones, around 80% of them found once; the top ten carry 6% to 6.5%. The sample comprised peripheral blood. These receptors all stem from a man at least 80 years old with COVID-19, enrolled during active disease.

The chain recombines TRBV4-2 with TRBJ2-1; 7 positions match TRBD2. J was trimmed by 5 bases and V by 3 bases; bases with no gene match: 4. CDR1 and CDR2 from the germline V gene are LGHNA and YNFKEQ. The CDR3 runs to 14 residues. The CDR3 coding sequence is TGTGCCAGCAGCCAGGCGGGAGCAGACAATGAGCAGTTCTTC. It specifies CASSQAGADNEQFF.

The V and J genes are TRBV5-8 and TRBJ1-1, with no clear D. Trimming left V 0 bases short and J 2 bases short, with 11 bases between. The CDR3 runs to 15 residues. CDR1 is SGHTS, CDR2 YDEGEE, per germline. In nucleotides, the CDR3 is TGTGCCAGCAGCTTGGGTGTCCAGTTAAACACTGAAGCTTTCTTT. Translation gives CASSLGVQLNTEAFF.

The chain joins TRBV28 to TRBJ1-1; D gene ambiguous. Germline CDR1 is MDHEN and CDR2 is SYDVKM. The CDR3 is made up of 14 amino acids. V was trimmed by 6 bases and J by 1 base, leaving 12 bases between them. In DNA, the CDR3 is TGTGCCAGCAGCGGGTGGCCTGAGAACACTGAAGCTTTCTTT. Translating gives CASSGWPENTEAFF.

This clone was picked up one time. The chain links TRBV3-1 (or the pseudogene TRBV3-2) to TRBJ1-2, with a tentative D call TRBD1 (6 bases). Trimming removed 1 base at V and 9 bases at J, with 12 bases between. CDR1 and CDR2 from the germline V gene are LGHDT and YNNKEL (reference sequence). This CDR3 spans 13 amino acids. The DNA for the CDR3 is TGTGCCAGCAGCCAAGGGACAGTTGAGAGCTACACCTTC. It is translated as CASSQGTVESYTF.

This chain connects TRBV6-5 to TRBJ2-6; D may be TRBD2 (5 bases). The CDR3 is 12 amino acids. The V end lost 8 bases, the J end lost 8 bases, and 10 bases lay between the germline ends. Germline V gene lookup returns CDR1 MNHEY and CDR2 SVGAGI. The DNA of the CDR3 is TGTGCCAGCGGTAGGGAGTCCAACGTCCTGACTTTC. It yields the protein CASGRESNVLTF.

This clone was found a few times. The rearrangement uses TRBV7-3 and TRBJ2-2; D perhaps matches TRBD2 (5 bases). Germline V gene sequence: CDR1 SGHTA, CDR2 FQGTGA. This CDR3 region has 16 residues. The V gene lost 5 bases and the J gene lost 3 bases, with 16 bases spanning the gap. The CDR3 coding sequence is TGTGCCAGCAGCCCATTCGGGGTTAGAGACACCGGGGAGCTGTTTTTT. It yields the protein CASSPFGVRDTGELFF.

This rearrangement joins TRBV19 to TRBJ2-2; 8 bases fit TRBD2. Germline V gives CDR1 LNHDA, CDR2 SQIVND (reference sequence). Trimming took 2 bases from V and 6 from J; bases not matched to a gene: 5. This CDR3 region has 15 residues. The CDR3 DNA sequence: TGTGCCAGTAGTATAACGGGAGGGCCGGCCGGGGAGCTGTTTTTT. Its translation is CASSITGGPAGELFF. Variable domain in full (rest from reference TRBV19 and TRBJ2-2): DGGITQSPKYLFRKEGQNVTLSCEQNLNHDAMYWYRQDPGQGLRLIYYSQIVNDFQKGDIAEGYSVSREKKESFPLTVTSAQKNPTAFYLCASSITGGPAGELFFGEGSRLTVL.